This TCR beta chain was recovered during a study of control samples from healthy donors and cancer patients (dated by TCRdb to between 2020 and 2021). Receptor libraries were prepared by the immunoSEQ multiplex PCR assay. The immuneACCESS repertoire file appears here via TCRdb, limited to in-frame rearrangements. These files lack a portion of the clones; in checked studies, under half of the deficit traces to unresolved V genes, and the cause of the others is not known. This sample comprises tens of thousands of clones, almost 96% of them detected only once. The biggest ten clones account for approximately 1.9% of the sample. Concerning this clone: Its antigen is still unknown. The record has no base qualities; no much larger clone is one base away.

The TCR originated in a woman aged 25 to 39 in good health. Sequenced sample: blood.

The DNA is TGTGCCAGTAGTGCACGGGGGCGAAAGTACGAGCAGTACTTC. Translated, it reads CASSARGRKYEQYF. The sequence is built from TRBV19 and TRBJ2-7; the D assignment is uncertain and may be TRBD1 or TRBD2, with 6 bases supporting each. Including cysteine and phenylalanine, the CDR3 has 14 amino acids. Only the CDR3 DNA stays, 42 bases, in frame from base 1. The germline V gene (reference sequence) gives CDR1 as LNHDA and CDR2 as SQIVND. Relative to germline, V is 5 bases shorter and J is 4 bases shorter, with 15 bases between their ends.